These 9 T cell receptor beta chains share one sample of origin, sequenced in a study of blood T cell repertoires in COVID-19. Here immunoSEQ multiplex PCR was the method, and the copy in TCRdb shows in-frame clones only, minus some. The sample records 170,000 or so clones, 80% to 90% being singletons. Material for sequencing was peripheral blood. The receptors were sampled from a man in his fifties or sixties with active or convalescent COVID-19.

V gene TRBV24-1 combines with J gene TRBJ1-5, with D maybe TRBD1 (5 bases). The CDR3 covers 13 residues. Trimming took 4 bases from V and 5 from J, leaving 8 bases between them. Germline CDR1 is KGHDR and CDR2 is SFDVKD. The DNA of the CDR3 is TGTGCCACCAGTGAGCGCAGGGATCAGCCCCAGCATTTT. Encoded protein: CATSERRDQPQHF.

This chain connects TRBV2 to TRBJ2-7; 7 bases are a match to TRBD1. The CDR3 is 13 residues long. Germline lookup yields CDR1 SNHLY and CDR2 FYNNEI. Losses at the gene ends were 9 bases for V and 5 bases for J; bases not matched to a gene: 10. The chain's CDR3 is CASNRGPVDEQYF. The DNA of the CDR3 is TGTGCCAGTAACAGGGGCCCAGTGGACGAGCAGTACTTC.

The DNA for the CDR3 is TGTGCCAGCAGCTTGGGGGCGTCGACCCAGTACTTC. It is translated as CASSLGASTQYF. The genes are TRBV7-3 and TRBJ2-5, with D perhaps TRBD1 (6 bases). Looked up from germline, CDR1 is SGHTA and CDR2 is FQGTGA. The CDR3 extends over 12 amino acids. Trimming removed 3 bases from V and 7 bases from J, with 9 bases in between. Using reference TRBV7-3 and TRBJ2-5 for the parts outside the CDR3, the full variable domain is GAGVSQTPSNKVTEKGKYVELRCDPISGHTALYWYRQSLGQGPEFLIYFQGTGAADDSGLPNDRFFAVRPEGSVSTLKIQRTERGDSAVYLCASSLGASTQYFGPGTRLLVL.

V gene TRBV28 combines with J gene TRBJ2-3; no firm D call. The germline V gene encodes CDR1 MDHEN and CDR2 SYDVKM. This CDR3 contains 15 residues. V dropped 8 bases and J dropped 2 bases, with 17 bases sitting between them. The CDR3 region is CASCGARMNTDTQYF. CDR3 DNA sequence: TGTGCCAGCTGTGGAGCCAGAATGAACACAGATACGCAGTATTTT.

The rearrangement joins TRBV7-3 to TRBJ1-2, with D unresolved. The CDR3 is 13 amino acids. Germline V CDR1 and CDR2: SGHTA, FQGTGA. The V end was cut by 2 bases, the J end by 2 bases, with 6 bases between. CDR3 region: CASSLGPNYGYTF. CDR3 DNA sequence: TGTGCCAGCAGCTTAGGCCCCAACTATGGCTACACCTTC. Filled out from reference TRBV7-3 and TRBJ1-2, the complete variable domain reads GAGVSQTPSNKVTEKGKYVELRCDPISGHTALYWYRQSLGQGPEFLIYFQGTGAADDSGLPNDRFFAVRPEGSVSTLKIQRTERGDSAVYLCASSLGPNYGYTFGSGTRLTVV.

The chain has TRBV28 and TRBJ1-6, with 7 bases fitting TRBD1. CDR1 is MDHEN, CDR2 SYDVKM, per germline. With V trimmed by 7 bases and J by 8 bases, 17 bases remained unmatched. The CDR3 is made up of 17 amino acids. CDR3 bases: TGTGCCAGCACCCTAGGTTTTTGGGACAGAAGTTATTCACCCCTCCACTTT. It yields the protein CASTLGFWDRSYSPLHF. The variable domain in full, with the rest retrieved from reference TRBV28 and TRBJ1-6, is DVKVTQSSRYLVKRTGEKVFLECVQDMDHENMFWYRQDPGLGLRLIYFSYDVKMKEKGDIPEGYSVSREKKERFSLILESASTNQTSMYLCASTLGFWDRSYSPLHFGNGTRLTVT.

This chain uses TRBV10-3 with TRBJ2-1, with TRBD1 identical over 10 bases. The CDR3 length is 13 residues. The germline gives CDR1 ENHRY, CDR2 SYGVKD. The junction had 11 bases not matched to a gene; V was cut back by 6 bases and J by 15 bases. The CDR3: CAISEGTGVMVFF. CDR3 DNA: TGTGCCATCAGCGAAGGGACAGGGGTTATGGTGTTCTTC.

The chain recombines TRBV27 with TRBJ1-2; 7 nucleotides line up with TRBD1. The CDR3 is 13 residues long. Looked up from germline, CDR1 is MNHEY and CDR2 is SMNVEV (reference sequence). With 6 bases clipped from V and 2 bases from J, the junction kept 3 bases outside the gene matches. The CDR3 coding sequence is TGTGCCAGCAGGACGGGACAGAACTATGGCTACACCTTC. Amino acids: CASRTGQNYGYTF.

This sequence joins TRBV5-6 and TRBJ1-1, with D unclear. The CDR3 extends over 11 amino acids. Germline CDR1 and CDR2: SGHDT and YYEEEE. The V and J ends lost 0 bases and 12 bases respectively, with 9 bases between them. CDR3 nucleotide sequence: TGTGCCAGCAGCTTGGAGGCGAGGACTTTCTTT. Translation gives CASSLEARTFF.